Each of the 8 T cell receptor beta chains below was sequenced from the same sample in a study of vaccination effects on CD4 cells after COVID-19. Libraries were prepared by immunoSEQ multiplex PCR; TCRdb keeps only in-frame clonotypes and omits some of them. The sample carries 45,000 to 65,000 clones, around 84% recorded once. These receptors have no known antigen. Researchers isolated CD4+ T cells once approximately ten days of culture had elapsed. All study participants received two doses of BNT162b2 or mRNA-1273 vaccine. Sequencing was performed on CD4+ T cells from PBMCs cultured without peptide, taken after COVID-19 vaccination. These receptors were obtained from a human donor who received a COVID-19 vaccine.

The V call is TRBV7-9, the J call TRBJ2-1; TRBD2 aligns across 10 bases. Trimming cost V 2 bases and J 2 bases; bases outside gene matches: 6. Germline V gene data show CDR1 as SEHNR and CDR2 as FQNEAQ (reference sequence). The length of the CDR3 is 17 residues. The CDR3 DNA reads as TGTGCCAGCAGCTTACCTCGAGCGGGAGGGCCCTACAATGAGCAGTTCTTC. This sequence encodes CASSLPRAGGPYNEQFF.

The rearrangement links TRBV7-9 to TRBJ1-2; 9 bases line up with TRBD1. The junction had 7 bases not matched to a gene; V was cut back by 5 bases and J by 3 bases. Germline lookup yields CDR1 SEHNR and CDR2 FQNEAQ (reference sequence). The CDR3 is made up of 15 amino acids. The CDR3 region is CASSPHRGRDYGYTF. Here the CDR3 DNA reads TGTGCCAGCAGCCCCCACAGGGGGCGCGACTATGGCTACACCTTC.

V gene TRBV27 combines with J gene TRBJ1-1; D may be TRBD1 (6 bases). The CDR3 loop spans 12 amino acids. The V and J ends lost 8 bases and 8 bases respectively, with 15 bases between them. Germline V gene data show CDR1 as MNHEY and CDR2 as SMNVEV (reference sequence). This CDR3 reads CASSTLDREAFF. For the CDR3, the DNA is TGTGCCAGCTCTACCCTCGACAGGGAAGCTTTCTTT.

V and J are TRBV7-9 and TRBJ1-5; 7 positions agree with TRBD1. The V gene's germline CDR1 is SEHNR and CDR2 FQNEAQ (reference sequence). V shed 3 bases, J shed 1 base, and the junction held 0 bases outside the gene matches. This CDR3 is 14 amino acids long. CDR3 nucleotide sequence: TGTGCCAGCAGCTTGACAGGGAGCAATCAGCCCCAGCATTTT. Encoded protein: CASSLTGSNQPQHF. Full variable domain (rest looked up from reference TRBV7-9 and TRBJ1-5): DTGVSQNPRHKITKRGQNVTFRCDPISEHNRLYWYRQTLGQGPEFLTYFQNEAQLEKSRLLSDRFSAERPKGSFSTLEIQRTEQGDSAMYLCASSLTGSNQPQHFGDGTRLSIL.

This chain links TRBV6-1 with TRBJ1-1, with D perhaps TRBD1 (5 bases). V was trimmed by 3 bases and J by 3 bases, leaving 8 bases between them. There are 13 residues in the CDR3. Germline CDR1 reads MNHNS; CDR2 reads SASEGT. Here the CDR3 reads CASSETRDTEAFF. CDR3 bases: TGTGCCAGCAGTGAGACCAGGGACACTGAAGCTTTCTTT.

This chain links TRBV7-9 with TRBJ2-1; D is tentatively TRBD1 or TRBD2 (5 bases each). This CDR3 region has 14 residues. Per the germline V gene, CDR1 is SEHNR and CDR2 is FQNEAQ (reference sequence). The germline V and J ends were trimmed by 5 bases and 2 bases, with 10 bases remaining between them. The CDR3 sequence: CASSPPGPYNEQFF. CDR3 coding DNA: TGTGCCAGCAGCCCCCCGGGGCCCTACAATGAGCAGTTCTTC.

The V gene is TRBV7-2, the J gene TRBJ1-2; TRBD1 might be the D (6 bases). The CDR3 sequence is 13 residues long. The V gene lost 4 bases and the J gene lost 5 bases, with 11 bases spanning the gap. The germline V gene has CDR1 SGHTA and CDR2 FQGNSA. CDR3 nucleotide sequence: TGTGCCAGCAGCTCCCCGGACAGATATGGCTACACCTTC. Residues: CASSSPDRYGYTF. Full variable domain (remainder filled in from reference TRBV7-2 and TRBJ1-2): GAGVSQSPSNKVTEKGKDVELRCDPISGHTALYWYRQSLGQGLEFLIYFQGNSAPDKSGLPSDRFSAERTGGSVSTLTIQRTQQEDSAVYLCASSSPDRYGYTFGSGTRLTVV.

This chain joins TRBV18 and TRBJ1-6, with D unresolved. Germline CDR1 reads KGHSH; CDR2 reads LQKENI. The V end lost 3 bases, the J end lost 0 bases, and 15 bases lay between the germline ends. The CDR3 is 18 amino acids. The CDR3 here is CASSPRTPASSYNSPLHF. DNA of the CDR3: TGTGCCAGCTCACCGAGGACTCCTGCGAGCTCCTATAATTCACCCCTCCACTTT.